This T cell receptor beta chain stems from a study of cytomegalovirus exposure and HLA in healthy donors. Notes on the study in general: As confirmed in vitro, a few CMV-associated chains were specific for CMV antigens. TCR beta sequences reportedly predicted the HLA-A and HLA-B alleles of most subjects accurately. The authors later linked a missense DCLRE1C variant to TCR beta V- and J-gene trimming.

Trimming removed 1 base at V and 7 bases at J, with 5 bases between. Germline V gene lookup returns CDR1 SGHVS and CDR2 FNYEAQ. The CDR3 sequence is 11 residues long. Worth noting for this clone: Its matching antigen is unknown.

60 Vbeta and 13 Jbeta primers were used in PCR. TCRdb's copy holds only in-frame clones and misses some; the assay was immunoSEQ multiplex PCR. The sample contains about 60,000 clones, roughly 71% of which appear only once. This clonotype originated in a man aged 35-49 years in good health and CMV-seropositive. The sequenced sample consisted of PBMCs. The rearrangement links TRBV7-6 to TRBJ2-7, with no clear D. CDR3 bases: TGTGCCAGCAGCTTAGGCAGGGAGCAGTACTTC. Translated: CASSLGREQYF. The full variable domain, completed using reference TRBV7-6 and TRBJ2-7, is GAGVSQSPRYKVTKRGQDVALRCDPISGHVSLYWYRQALGQGPEFLTYFNYEAQQDKSGLPNDRFSAERPEGSISTLTIQRTEQRDSAMYRCASSLGREQYFGPGTRLTVT.